This T cell receptor (beta chain) was identified in a study of cytomegalovirus exposure and HLA in healthy donors. About the study: The study's early data release held roughly 91 million unique TCRs from HLA-typed donors.

Germline CDR1 reads MGHRA; CDR2 reads YSYEKL. This CDR3 comprises 17 residues. V lost 1 base and J lost 3; bases outside the gene matches: 10. Study-wide results and limits: Most observed TCR sequences were rare, whereas some public TCRs were detected in many donors. Apart from CMV serostatus, no immune exposure information was available. TCR beta sequences reportedly predicted most subjects' HLA-A and HLA-B alleles accurately.

The PCR used 60 Vbeta and 13 Jbeta primers. The table came from immunoSEQ multiplex PCR; TCRdb's copy has only in-frame clones and leaves some out. In the table there are under 200,000 clones, roughly 80% of which are singletons. A remark on this clone: The antigen is not known.

This TCR derives from a man aged 40-55 years in good health and CMV-seropositive. The gene calls are TRBV4-1 and TRBJ2-5; 8 bases agree with TRBD2. Sequenced sample: PBMCs. CDR3 amino acids: CASSQVIPGLVEETQYF. In DNA, the CDR3 is TGCGCCAGCAGCCAAGTGATTCCGGGACTAGTGGAAGAGACCCAGTACTTC.